The 6 T cell receptor beta chains below all came from one sample that was sequenced in a study of T cell changes during pregnancy in multiple sclerosis. Profiled with immunoSEQ multiplex PCR; TCRdb holds only in-frame clones, not every one. The repertoire includes just under 20,000 clones, 86% of them detected once, and 5.8% sits in the top ten. The sample here was CD8+ T cells from peripheral blood mononuclear cells, taken in the third trimester of pregnancy. The receptors come from a female donor in good health, enrolled as a control in a pregnancy study.

The chain is built from TRBV4-3 and TRBJ1-4, with D uncertain. CDR1 is LGHNA and CDR2 is YSLEER in the germline V gene. The CDR3 loop spans 15 amino acids. Trimming stripped 4 bases from V and 6 bases from J, with 15 bases between. The CDR3 loop is CASSPTGWEDEKLFF. CDR3 nucleotides: TGCGCCAGCAGCCCGACCGGTTGGGAGGATGAAAAACTGTTTTTT.

CDR3 in DNA: TGTGCCAGCCCGGGACACACCTACAATGAGCAGTTCTTC. Amino acids: CASPGHTYNEQFF. This chain uses TRBV6-4 with TRBJ2-1; TRBD1 might be the D (6 bases). The V end lost 8 bases, the J end lost 2 bases, and 10 bases lay between the germline ends. CDR1 is MRHNA, CDR2 SNTAGT, per germline. The CDR3 spans 13 residues.

In its sample, this clone was seen once. J is TRBJ1-2 and V is TRBV6-5, with D maybe TRBD1 (6 bases). Germline lookup yields CDR1 MNHEY and CDR2 SVGAGI. Trimming pared 2 bases from V and 4 bases from J, leaving 14 bases between. CDR3 length equals 15 residues. This CDR3 is CASSYTLDSLYGYTF. The CDR3 bases are TGTGCCAGCAGTTACACCTTGGACAGCCTCTATGGCTACACCTTC.

The chain links TRBV6-1 to TRBJ2-7, with no clear D. Germline CDR1 reads MNHNS; CDR2 reads SASEGT. V lost 6 bases and J 3 bases, leaving 6 bases between the germline ends. This CDR3 comprises 11 residues. CDR3 bases: TGTGCCAGCAGATCTTTCTACGAGCAGTACTTC. Its protein is CASRSFYEQYF.

This clone has only one observation. The genes are TRBV7-9 and TRBJ2-2; the D gene is possibly TRBD1 (7 bases). From germline, CDR1 is SEHNR and CDR2 FQNEAQ (reference sequence). V was clipped by 3 bases and J by 2 bases, with 13 bases between them. This CDR3 has 16 residues. The chain's CDR3 is CASSFGGQQNTGELFF. For the CDR3, the DNA is TGTGCCAGCAGCTTCGGGGGACAGCAAAACACCGGGGAGCTGTTTTTT.

The V gene is TRBV19, the J gene TRBJ2-1, with TRBD1 matching 7 bases. The CDR3 loop spans 12 amino acids. Trimming at V came to 6 bases and at J to 7 bases, leaving 3 bases not matched to a gene. Germline-derived CDR1 and CDR2 are LNHDA and SQIVND (reference sequence). In nucleotides, the CDR3 is TGTGCCAGTAGGGACAGGCGGAATGAGCAGTTCTTC. Amino acid sequence: CASRDRRNEQFF. The full variable domain, completed using reference TRBV19 and TRBJ2-1, is DGGITQSPKYLFRKEGQNVTLSCEQNLNHDAMYWYRQDPGQGLRLIYYSQIVNDFQKGDIAEGYSVSREKKESFPLTVTSAQKNPTAFYLCASRDRRNEQFFGPGTRLTVL.